The sequence of this T cell receptor beta chain was determined in a study of spatial heterogeneity in lung cancer. TCRdb re-called the 5' RACE reads with MiXCR, one entry per CDR3 protein. The sample includes about 2,800 distinct CDR3 sequences, under 55% of them seen just once. Study conclusions and caveats: Expanded alpha and beta TCR counts within tumors tracked tumor mutation counts.

The CDR3 has 13 amino acids. Trimming pared 1 base from V and 7 bases from J, leaving 10 bases between. Per the germline V gene, CDR1 is LGHNA and CDR2 is YNFKEQ. Time point of the sample: sample taken at primary tumor resection. As concerns this clonotype: Its specificity is not known.

This receptor was obtained from a male donor with early-stage non-small cell lung cancer. The sample consisted of lung tumor tissue, taken at surgery. This rearrangement joins TRBV4-2 to TRBJ1-1; D remains unclear. The CDR3 sequence: CASSQAAVIEAFF. In DNA, the CDR3 is TGTGCCAGCAGCCAAGCTGCAGTTATTGAAGCTTTCTTT.